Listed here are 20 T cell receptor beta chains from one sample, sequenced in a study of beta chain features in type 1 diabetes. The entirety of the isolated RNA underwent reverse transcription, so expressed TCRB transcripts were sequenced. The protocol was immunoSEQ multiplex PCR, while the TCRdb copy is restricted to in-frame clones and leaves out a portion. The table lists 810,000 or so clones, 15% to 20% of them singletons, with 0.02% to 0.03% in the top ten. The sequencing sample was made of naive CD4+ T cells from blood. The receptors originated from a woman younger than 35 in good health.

The CDR3 spells CASSQEGGNYGYTF. The CDR3 DNA follows: TGTGCCAGCAGCCAAGAGGGAGGGAACTATGGCTACACCTTC. This rearrangement joins TRBV4-2 to TRBJ1-2; D is unclear. The V end was cut by 0 bases, the J end by 2 bases, with 7 bases between. In germline, CDR1 is LGHNA, CDR2 YNFKEQ. The CDR3 is made up of 14 amino acids.

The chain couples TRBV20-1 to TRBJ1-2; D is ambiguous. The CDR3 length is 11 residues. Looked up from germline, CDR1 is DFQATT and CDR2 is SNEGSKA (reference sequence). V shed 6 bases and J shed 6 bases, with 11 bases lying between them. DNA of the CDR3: TGCAGTGCGCAGTATAAAGATGGCTACACCTTC. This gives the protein CSAQYKDGYTF.

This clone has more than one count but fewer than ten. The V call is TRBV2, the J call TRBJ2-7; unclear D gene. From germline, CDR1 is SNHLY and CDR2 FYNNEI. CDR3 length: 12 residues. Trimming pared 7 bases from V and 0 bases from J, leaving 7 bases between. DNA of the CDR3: TGTGCCAGCACGCGACACTCCTACGAGCAGTACTTC. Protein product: CASTRHSYEQYF. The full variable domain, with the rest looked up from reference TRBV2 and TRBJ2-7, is EPEVTQTPSHQVTQMGQEVILRCVPISNHLYFYWYRQILGQKVEFLVSFYNNEISEKSEIFDDQFSVERPDGSNFTLKIRSTKLEDSAMYFCASTRHSYEQYFGPGTRLTVT.

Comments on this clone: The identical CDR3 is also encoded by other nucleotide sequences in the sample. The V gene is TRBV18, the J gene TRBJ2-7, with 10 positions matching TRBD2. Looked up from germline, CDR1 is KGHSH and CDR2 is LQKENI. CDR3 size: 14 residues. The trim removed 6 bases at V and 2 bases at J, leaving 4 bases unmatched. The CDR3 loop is CASSPGTSAYEQYF. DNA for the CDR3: TGTGCCAGCTCCCCCGGGACTAGCGCCTACGAGCAGTACTTC.

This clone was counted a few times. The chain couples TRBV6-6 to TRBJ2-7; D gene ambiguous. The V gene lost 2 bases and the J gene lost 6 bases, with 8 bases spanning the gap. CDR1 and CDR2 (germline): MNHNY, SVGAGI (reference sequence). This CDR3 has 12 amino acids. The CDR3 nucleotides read TGTGCCAGCAGTTACACCCGCAGCGAGCAGTACTTC. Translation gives CASSYTRSEQYF.

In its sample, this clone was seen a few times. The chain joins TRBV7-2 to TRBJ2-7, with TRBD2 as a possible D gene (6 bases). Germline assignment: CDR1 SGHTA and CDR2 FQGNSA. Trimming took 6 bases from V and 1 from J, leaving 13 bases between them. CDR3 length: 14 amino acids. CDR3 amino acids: CASRKRSGSYEQYF. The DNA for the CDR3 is TGTGCCAGCAGGAAGCGTAGCGGTTCCTACGAGCAGTACTTC.

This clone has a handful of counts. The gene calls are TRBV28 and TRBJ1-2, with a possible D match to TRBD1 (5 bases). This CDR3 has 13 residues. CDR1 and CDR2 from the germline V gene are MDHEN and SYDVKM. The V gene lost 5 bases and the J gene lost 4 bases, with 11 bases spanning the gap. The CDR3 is CASSESGPYGYTF. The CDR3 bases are TGTGCCAGCAGTGAATCGGGGCCCTATGGCTACACCTTC.

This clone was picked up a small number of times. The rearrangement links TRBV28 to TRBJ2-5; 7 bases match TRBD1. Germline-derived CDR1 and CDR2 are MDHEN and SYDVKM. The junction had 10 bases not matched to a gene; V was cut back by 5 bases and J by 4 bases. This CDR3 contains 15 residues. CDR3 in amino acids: CASSPGRGFGETQYF. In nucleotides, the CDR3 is TGTGCCAGCAGTCCCGGCAGGGGGTTTGGAGAGACCCAGTACTTC.

CDR3 sequence (DNA): TGCGCCAGCAGCCAAGATAATACCCTGGACCTTGCCTTGAACACTGAAGCTTTCTTT. Its protein product is CASSQDNTLDLALNTEAFF. The chain combines TRBV4-3 with TRBJ1-1; D is unclear. Germline V gene data show CDR1 as LGHNA and CDR2 as YSLEER. Trimming took 0 bases from V and 0 from J, leaving 20 bases between them. The CDR3 runs to 19 residues.

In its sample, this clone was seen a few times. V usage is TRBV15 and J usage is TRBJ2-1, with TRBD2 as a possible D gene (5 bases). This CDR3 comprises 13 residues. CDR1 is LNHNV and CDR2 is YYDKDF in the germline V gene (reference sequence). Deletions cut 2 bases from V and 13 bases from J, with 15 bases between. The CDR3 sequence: CATSRPPMEDQFF. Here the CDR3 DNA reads TGTGCCACCAGCAGACCCCCCATGGAGGACCAGTTCTTC.

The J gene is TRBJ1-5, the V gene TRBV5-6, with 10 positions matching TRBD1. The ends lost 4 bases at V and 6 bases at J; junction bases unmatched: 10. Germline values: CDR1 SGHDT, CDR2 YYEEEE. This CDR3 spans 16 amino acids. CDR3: CASSQFTDRGLQPQHF. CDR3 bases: TGTGCCAGCAGCCAATTTACAGACAGGGGGCTTCAGCCCCAGCATTTT.

CDR3 nucleotides: TGTGCCAGCAGCGTTAGCGGGAGTGGGTCCTACGAGCAGTACTTC. Translated, it gives CASSVSGSGSYEQYF. The chain couples TRBV9 to TRBJ2-7, with 9 bases identical to TRBD2. Trimming at V came to 2 bases and at J to 1 base, leaving 4 bases not matched to a gene. The CDR3 runs to 15 residues. Germline values: CDR1 SGDLS, CDR2 YYNGEE.

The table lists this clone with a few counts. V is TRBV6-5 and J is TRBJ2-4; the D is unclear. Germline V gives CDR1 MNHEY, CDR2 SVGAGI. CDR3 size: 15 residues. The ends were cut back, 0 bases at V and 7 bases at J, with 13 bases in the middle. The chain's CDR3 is CASSYSALGTNIQYF. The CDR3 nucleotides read TGTGCCAGCAGTTACTCGGCGTTGGGTACCAACATTCAGTACTTC.

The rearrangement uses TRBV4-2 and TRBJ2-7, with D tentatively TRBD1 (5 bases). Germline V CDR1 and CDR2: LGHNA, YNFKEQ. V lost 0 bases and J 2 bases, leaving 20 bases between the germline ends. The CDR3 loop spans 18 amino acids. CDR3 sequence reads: CASSQDWGTANIAYEQYF. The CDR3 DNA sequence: TGTGCCAGCAGCCAAGACTGGGGCACAGCAAACATTGCCTACGAGCAGTACTTC.

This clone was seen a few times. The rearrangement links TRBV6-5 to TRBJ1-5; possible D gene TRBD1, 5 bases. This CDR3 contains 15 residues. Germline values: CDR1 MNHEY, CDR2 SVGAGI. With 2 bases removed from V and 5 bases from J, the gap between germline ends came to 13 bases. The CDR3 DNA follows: TGTGCCAGCAGTTACGCTGGCCTGACAGATCAGCCCCAGCATTTT. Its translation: CASSYAGLTDQPQHF.

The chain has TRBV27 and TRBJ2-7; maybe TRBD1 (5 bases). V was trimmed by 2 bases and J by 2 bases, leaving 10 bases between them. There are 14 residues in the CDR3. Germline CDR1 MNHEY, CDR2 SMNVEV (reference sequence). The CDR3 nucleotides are TGTGCCAGCAGTTTAAGGGGCGGAACCTACGAGCAGTACTTC. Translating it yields CASSLRGGTYEQYF.

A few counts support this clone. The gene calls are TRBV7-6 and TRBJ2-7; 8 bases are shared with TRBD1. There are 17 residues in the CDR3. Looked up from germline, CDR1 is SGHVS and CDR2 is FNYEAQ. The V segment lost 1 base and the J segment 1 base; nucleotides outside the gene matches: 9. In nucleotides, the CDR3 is TGTGCCAGCAGCTTAGAGAAGGACAGGGCAAATTCCTACGAGCAGTACTTC. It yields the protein CASSLEKDRANSYEQYF.

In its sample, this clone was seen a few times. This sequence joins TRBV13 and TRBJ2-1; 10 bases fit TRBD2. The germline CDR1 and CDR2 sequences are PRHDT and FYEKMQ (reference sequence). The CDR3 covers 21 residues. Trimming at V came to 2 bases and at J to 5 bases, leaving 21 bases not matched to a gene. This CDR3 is CASSLRVGVAGGRALDNEQFF. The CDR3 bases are TGTGCCAGCAGCTTACGGGTCGGGGTAGCGGGAGGTCGGGCCCTCGACAATGAGCAGTTCTTC. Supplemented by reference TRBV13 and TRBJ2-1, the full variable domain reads AAGVIQSPRHLIKEKRETATLKCYPIPRHDTVYWYQQGPGQDPQFLISFYEKMQSDKGSIPDRFSAQQFSDYHSELNMSSLELGDSALYFCASSLRVGVAGGRALDNEQFFGPGTRLTVL.

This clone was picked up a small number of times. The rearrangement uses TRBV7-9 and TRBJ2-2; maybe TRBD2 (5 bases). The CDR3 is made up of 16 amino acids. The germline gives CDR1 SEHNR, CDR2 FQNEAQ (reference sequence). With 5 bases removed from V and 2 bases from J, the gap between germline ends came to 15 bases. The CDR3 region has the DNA TGTGCCAGCAGCCCCCCCGGGGTCAGCAACACCGGGGAGCTGTTTTTT. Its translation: CASSPPGVSNTGELFF.

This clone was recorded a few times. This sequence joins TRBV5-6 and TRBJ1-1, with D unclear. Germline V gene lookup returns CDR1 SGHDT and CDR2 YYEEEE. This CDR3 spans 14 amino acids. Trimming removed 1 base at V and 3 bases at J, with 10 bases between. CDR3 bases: TGTGCCAGCAGCTTGCGCCCTTTGGACACTGAAGCTTTCTTT. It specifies CASSLRPLDTEAFF.